What follows describes a single T cell receptor (beta chain). Antigen unknown. The sample comes from a study of T cell responses to AZD1222 COVID-19 vaccine. Study-wide background: Second doses were pooled across both intervals (about 4 or about 12 weeks).

Study-wide findings and caveats: Two AZD1222 doses significantly raised spike-specific TCR breadth and depth over controls. The study reported that nearly half of spike-specific TCRs target unmutated variant regions.

Per the germline V gene, CDR1 is SGHVS and CDR2 is FQNEAQ. The CDR3 consists of 16 residues. V was clipped by 2 bases and J by 4 bases; unmatched bases: 6. Data came from immunoSEQ multiplex PCR; TCRdb stores just in-frame clones and leaves some out. The data contain 90,000 to 100,000 clones, about 85% of them singletons. This sequence joins TRBV7-8 and TRBJ2-2; 8 positions match TRBD1. The material was peripheral blood, obtained on day 0 of AZD1222 vaccination. This TCR derives from an adult in good health. CDR3 region: CASSLLGQGGTGELFF. In DNA, the CDR3 is TGTGCCAGCAGCTTACTTGGACAGGGAGGCACCGGGGAGCTGTTTTTT.